This TCR beta chain is from a study of tumor and adjacent non-tumor tissue in lung cancer. At the level of the study: The cohort had around twelve adenocarcinoma, a couple of squamous cell and 1 small cell patients. Study findings and constraints: Higher tumor TCR diversity was associated with shorter survival. Normal lung showed higher cumulative top 100 clone frequency than tumor. Tumor tissue had significantly higher TCR diversity than normal lung.

A modified ARM-PCR protocol with three rounds of nested PCR amplified TCRbeta. TCRdb reprocessed the multiplex PCR reads with MiXCR, giving one entry per CDR3 protein. This table holds 75,000 to 90,000 distinct CDR3 sequences, roughly three quarters found once. Concerning this clonotype: The antigen is undetermined.

No cell sorting was done before RNA was extracted from the tissue. Distant lung tissue was collected more than 3 cm away from the tumor edge. Germline V CDR1 and CDR2: MGHRA, YSYEKL. The CDR3 has 15 amino acids. The V end was cut by 7 bases, the J end by 5 bases, with 20 bases between. This chain uses TRBV4-1 with TRBJ1-2, with D maybe TRBD1 (5 bases). Sequenced input: distant non-tumor lung tissue. The clonotype was recovered from a woman in her forties or fifties with non-small cell lung cancer. The CDR3 loop is CASNQLPGSAYGYTF. CDR3 nucleotide sequence: TGCGCCAGCAATCAACTCCCAGGGTCGGCTTATGGCTACACCTTC.